Following are 19 T cell receptor beta chains from one sample sequenced in a study of shared clonotypes between healthy human individuals. Generated by immunoSEQ multiplex PCR, the TCRdb table keeps only in-frame clones and is missing some. The sample has a few million clones, less than 95% seen once. Sequencing was done on a sample of naive CD4+ T cells from PBMCs. Subset here: CD45RA+ positively selected. The source is a man aged 18 to 30 in good health. Some clones in this sample may be carry-over from other donors' samples.

This clone was detected once. The chain has TRBV6-6 and TRBJ1-5, with 11 bases aligning to TRBD1. The CDR3 contains 16 residues. Germline CDR1 MNHNY, CDR2 SVGAGI (reference sequence). Unmatched junction bases numbered 7, after V lost 7 bases and J lost 2 bases. CDR3 protein: CASTTGQGARNQPQHF. The DNA for the CDR3 is TGTGCCAGCACCACTGGACAGGGGGCCCGCAATCAGCCCCAGCATTTT.

The CDR3 nucleotides read TGCGCCAGCAGCGCGGGACAGGGCAGCAATCAGCCCCAGCATTTT. Protein: CASSAGQGSNQPQHF. The rearrangement uses TRBV5-1 and TRBJ1-5; 9 positions agree with TRBD1. The junction had 3 bases not matched to a gene; V was cut back by 4 bases and J by 1 base. The CDR3 covers 15 residues. CDR1 and CDR2 from the germline V gene are SGHRS and YFSETQ.

The chain links TRBV6-5 to TRBJ2-7; D is unresolved. The germline V gene has CDR1 MNHEY and CDR2 SVGAGI. This CDR3 is built from 12 residues. V lost 10 bases, J lost 6 bases, and 16 bases lay in between. The chain's CDR3 is CATGNLAREQYF. CDR3 DNA sequence: TGTGCCACTGGCAATCTTGCTCGCGAGCAGTACTTC.

The rearrangement uses TRBV19 and TRBJ1-1; 7 bases line up with TRBD1. Unmatched junction bases numbered 15, after V lost 8 bases and J lost 3 bases. The germline V gene has CDR1 LNHDA and CDR2 SQIVND (reference sequence). CDR3 length: 16 residues. The CDR3 DNA reads TGTGCCAGTGCCCCTTTGACAGGGCCCCACGACACTGAAGCTTTCTTT. This translates into CASAPLTGPHDTEAFF.

This chain links TRBV11-3 with TRBJ1-5; D is ambiguous. The CDR3 consists of 11 residues. The germline V gene has CDR1 SGHNT and CDR2 YENEEA. Trimming left V 3 bases short and J 7 bases short, with 4 bases between. CDR3 residues: CASSFWQPQHF. The CDR3 DNA follows: TGTGCCAGCAGCTTTTGGCAGCCCCAGCATTTT.

The CDR3 DNA follows: TGTGCCAGCAGTTTAAGGGGGTTGGCCTCCTACGAGCAGTACTTC. Protein sequence: CASSLRGLASYEQYF. The chain links TRBV28 to TRBJ2-7, with a tentative D call TRBD1 (6 bases). Trimming took off 2 bases at V and 0 bases at J, with 11 bases between the two ends. Germline V gives CDR1 MDHEN, CDR2 SYDVKM. The CDR3 is 15 amino acids.

V and J are TRBV5-1 and TRBJ2-1; unclear D gene. The CDR3 is 15 residues long. V was clipped by 0 bases and J by 8 bases, with 15 bases between them. Germline values: CDR1 SGHRS, CDR2 YFSETQ. The DNA for the CDR3 is TGCGCCAGCAGCTTGGGACCCGGCGTTATGGATGAGCAGTTCTTC. It codes for CASSLGPGVMDEQFF.

A remark on this clone: Other nucleotide sequences from this sample produce the same CDR3. The CDR3 DNA follows: TGCGCCAGCAGCTTGTCAGGGGGCGAGGAGACCCAGTACTTC. It yields the protein CASSLSGGEETQYF. This chain uses TRBV5-1 with TRBJ2-5; 8 bases map to TRBD1. The CDR3 runs to 14 residues. Trimming cost V 1 base and J 5 bases; bases outside gene matches: 4. From germline, CDR1 is SGHRS and CDR2 YFSETQ.

The rearrangement joins TRBV5-1 to TRBJ1-1; D not certain. The CDR3 sequence is 14 residues long. CDR1 and CDR2 (germline): SGHRS, YFSETQ. Trimming took off 0 bases at V and 2 bases at J, with 8 bases between the two ends. The DNA of the CDR3 is TGCGCCAGCAGCTTGGTGCAGGTAAACACTGAAGCTTTCTTT. Protein sequence: CASSLVQVNTEAFF.

The J gene is TRBJ2-7, the V gene TRBV10-1; 7 bases agree with TRBD1. The length of the CDR3 is 15 residues. The V gene end was trimmed by 1 base and the J gene end by 2 bases; junction bases not matched to a gene: 5. The germline V gene encodes CDR1 WNHNN and CDR2 SYGVQD (reference sequence). CDR3 bases: TGCGCCAGCAGTGAGTTCCACAGGGGAGCCTACGAGCAGTACTTC. It encodes CASSEFHRGAYEQYF.

The chain combines TRBV5-1 with TRBJ2-1; TRBD1 might be the D (6 bases). The germline gives CDR1 SGHRS, CDR2 YFSETQ. The CDR3 has 16 amino acids. Trimming removed 4 bases at V and 7 bases at J, with 21 bases between. The CDR3 sequence: CASSQGPQGSGNEQFF. The CDR3, as DNA: TGCGCCAGCAGCCAAGGGCCACAGGGATCAGGTAATGAGCAGTTCTTC.

The V gene is TRBV18, the J gene TRBJ1-1; perhaps TRBD1 as D (6 bases). The CDR3 has 16 residues. V was trimmed by 2 bases and J by 4 bases, leaving 17 bases between them. Germline lookup yields CDR1 KGHSH and CDR2 LQKENI. CDR3: CASSPSWGRKRTEAFF. The CDR3 DNA follows: TGTGCCAGCTCACCAAGCTGGGGGCGCAAACGCACTGAAGCTTTCTTT.

This chain links TRBV27 with TRBJ1-4, with no clear D. V dropped 5 bases and J dropped 7 bases, with 20 bases sitting between them. The CDR3 length is 16 residues. Germline V gene lookup returns CDR1 MNHEY and CDR2 SMNVEV (reference sequence). The CDR3 DNA sequence: TGTGCCAGCAGTCCCCTACACCCTTCGGAGGTTGAAAAACTGTTTTTT. The encoded protein is CASSPLHPSEVEKLFF.

The CDR3 reads CASSRHPLYNEQFF. For the CDR3, the DNA is TGTGCCAGCAGCCGACACCCACTCTACAATGAGCAGTTCTTC. J is TRBJ2-1 and V is TRBV7-2; D uncertain. The germline V gene encodes CDR1 SGHTA and CDR2 FQGNSA. Between the trimmed V and J ends, which lost 5 bases and 3 bases, there was a span of 11 bases. CDR3 length equals 14 residues.

The chain recombines TRBV6-5 with TRBJ1-5, with D perhaps matching TRBD1 (5 bases). From germline, CDR1 is MNHEY and CDR2 SVGAGI. The CDR3 runs to 15 residues. Trimming took off 2 bases at V and 0 bases at J, with 8 bases between the two ends. The CDR3 sequence is CASSYNRNSNQPQHF. The CDR3 bases are TGTGCCAGCAGTTACAACAGGAATAGCAATCAGCCCCAGCATTTT.

J is TRBJ2-1 and V is TRBV7-9; D is tentatively TRBD1 or TRBD2 (5 bases each). CDR3 length: 15 residues. V gave up 0 bases and J gave up 9 bases, with 15 bases separating them. Germline V gene data show CDR1 as SEHNR and CDR2 as FQNEAQ (reference sequence). CDR3 DNA: TGTGCCAGCAGCTTAGCCGGGACCTCAGGTGCTGAGCAGTTCTTC. It codes for CASSLAGTSGAEQFF.

V gene TRBV5-5 combines with J gene TRBJ1-2; D remains unclear. The V end lost 3 bases, the J end lost 6 bases, and 12 bases lay between the germline ends. CDR1 is SGHKS and CDR2 is YYEKEE in the germline V gene (reference sequence). There are 13 residues in the CDR3. Here the CDR3 DNA reads TGTGCCAGCAGCTACCCTATCCAAGATGGCTACACCTTC. Translating it yields CASSYPIQDGYTF.

This clone was recorded a few times. The genes are TRBV6-5 and TRBJ1-5, with a possible D match to TRBD1 (6 bases). CDR1 is MNHEY, CDR2 SVGAGI, per germline. The CDR3 contains 12 residues. The CDR3, as DNA: TGTGTAACACAGGGCGGCAATCAGCCCCAGCATTTT. Its protein is CVTQGGNQPQHF.

Remarks on this clone: A read error is possible here, since a much larger clone lies one base away. The identical CDR3 is also encoded by other nucleotide sequences in the sample. The chain combines TRBV5-6 with TRBJ2-3; D is uncertain. The CDR3 totals 11 residues. Per germline, CDR1 SGHDT and CDR2 YYEEEE. Trimming shortened V by 2 bases and J by 3 bases, and 1 base separated the two germline ends. The CDR3 sequence: CASSLTDTQYF. CDR3 nucleotides: TGTGCCAGCAGCTTAACAGATACGCAGTATTTT. The entire variable domain, with the rest obtained from reference TRBV5-6 and TRBJ2-3, is as follows: DAGVTQSPTHLIKTRGQQVTLRCSPKSGHDTVSWYQQALGQGPQFIFQYYEEEERQRGNFPDRFSGHQFPNYSSELNVNALLLGDSALYLCASSLTDTQYFGPGTRLTVL.